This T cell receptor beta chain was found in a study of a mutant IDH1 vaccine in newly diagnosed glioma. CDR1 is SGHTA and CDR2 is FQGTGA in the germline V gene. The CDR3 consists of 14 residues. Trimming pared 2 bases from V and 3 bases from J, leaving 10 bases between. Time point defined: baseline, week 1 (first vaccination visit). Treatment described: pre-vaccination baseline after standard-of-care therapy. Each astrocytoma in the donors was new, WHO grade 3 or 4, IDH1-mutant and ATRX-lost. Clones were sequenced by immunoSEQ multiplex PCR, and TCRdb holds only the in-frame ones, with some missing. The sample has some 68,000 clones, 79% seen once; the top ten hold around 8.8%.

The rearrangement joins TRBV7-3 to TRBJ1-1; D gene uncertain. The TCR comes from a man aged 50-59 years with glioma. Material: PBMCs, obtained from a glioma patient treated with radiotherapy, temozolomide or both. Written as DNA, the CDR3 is TGTGCCAGCAGCTTAGGGCACGGGGACACTGAAGCTTTCTTT. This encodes CASSLGHGDTEAFF.